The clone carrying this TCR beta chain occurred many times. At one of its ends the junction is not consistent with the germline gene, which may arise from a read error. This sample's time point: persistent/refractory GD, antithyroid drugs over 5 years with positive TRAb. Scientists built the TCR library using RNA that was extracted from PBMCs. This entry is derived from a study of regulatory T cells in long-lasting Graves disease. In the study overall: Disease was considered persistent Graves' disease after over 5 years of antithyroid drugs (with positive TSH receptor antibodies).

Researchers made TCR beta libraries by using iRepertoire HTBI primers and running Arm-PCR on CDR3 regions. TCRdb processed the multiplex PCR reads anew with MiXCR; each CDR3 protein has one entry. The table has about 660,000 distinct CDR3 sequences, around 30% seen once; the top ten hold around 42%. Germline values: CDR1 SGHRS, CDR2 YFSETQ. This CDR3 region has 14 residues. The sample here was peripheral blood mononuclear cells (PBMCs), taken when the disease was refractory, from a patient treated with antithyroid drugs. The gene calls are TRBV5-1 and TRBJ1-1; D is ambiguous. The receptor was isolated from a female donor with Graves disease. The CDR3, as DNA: TGTGCCAGCAGTTTGACGGCAATGAACACTGAAGCTTTCTTT. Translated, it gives CASSLTAMNTEAFF.